The TCR beta chain described here comes from a study of T cells in Graves' hyperthyroidism and ophthalmopathy. Study outcomes and limitations: Blood held most thyroid clonotypes expanded above 0.001 frequency. Before onset, by a median of around 6.4 months, the model predicted ophthalmopathy.

CDR1 and CDR2 (germline): GTSNPN, SVGIG (reference sequence). The J segment lost 2 bases and the V segment lost 7 bases, leaving 7 bases of the junction unmatched. This CDR3 has 14 amino acids. There are many counts of this clonotype. The antigen remains unidentified. It was RNA transcripts that yielded the amplified TCR beta CDR3 regions. In the first-round RT-PCR of the TCR CDR3, the HTBI primer set was used. TCRdb re-called the multiplex PCR reads through MiXCR, storing one row per CDR3 protein. Here the sample spans 350,000 to 400,000 distinct CDR3 sequences, approximately 15% being singletons. Graves' hyperthyroidism was deemed stable given no ophthalmopathy progression within 18 months. Patients were excluded for uncontrolled infection, other autoimmune disease, pregnancy or lactation.

This TCR was sampled from a woman in her 30s with Graves' hyperthyroidism. Sequencing was performed on blood. The gene calls are TRBV30 and TRBJ2-7; the match to TRBD2 covers 11 bases. CDR3 nucleotide sequence: TGTGCCTTACTGCTAGCGGGAGGAACCTACGAGCAGTACTTC. Its translation: CALLLAGGTYEQYF.